This TCR beta chain derives from a study of T-cell reconstitution after alpha-beta-depleted transplantation in children. This CDR3 comprises 14 residues. The germline V gene encodes CDR1 LGHNT and CDR2 FRNRAP. Deletions cut 5 bases from V and 4 bases from J, with 14 bases between. It was with unique molecular identifiers that the TCRbeta library was prepared. TCRdb re-derived calls from the PCR reads in MiXCR, one entry per CDR3 protein. This sample has 330,000 or so distinct CDR3 sequences, with 10% found just once. The gene calls are TRBV12-5 and TRBJ1-2, with a tentative D call TRBD1 (6 bases). Sequenced here: PBMCs from the stem cell graft donor, sampled from the stem cell graft. The sequence came from a human donor who donated a stem cell graft to a child with acute lymphoblastic leukemia. The CDR3 coding sequence is TGTGCTAGTGGTACCCACCGACAGGCCTATGGCTACACCTTC. This codes for CASGTHRQAYGYTF. Based on the CDR3 plus reference TRBV12-5 and TRBJ1-2, the full variable domain is DARVTQTPRHKVTEMGQEVTMRCQPILGHNTVFWYRQTMMQGLELLAYFRNRAPLDDSGMPKDRFSAEMPDATLATLKIQPSEPRDSAVYFCASGTHRQAYGYTFGSGTRLTVV.